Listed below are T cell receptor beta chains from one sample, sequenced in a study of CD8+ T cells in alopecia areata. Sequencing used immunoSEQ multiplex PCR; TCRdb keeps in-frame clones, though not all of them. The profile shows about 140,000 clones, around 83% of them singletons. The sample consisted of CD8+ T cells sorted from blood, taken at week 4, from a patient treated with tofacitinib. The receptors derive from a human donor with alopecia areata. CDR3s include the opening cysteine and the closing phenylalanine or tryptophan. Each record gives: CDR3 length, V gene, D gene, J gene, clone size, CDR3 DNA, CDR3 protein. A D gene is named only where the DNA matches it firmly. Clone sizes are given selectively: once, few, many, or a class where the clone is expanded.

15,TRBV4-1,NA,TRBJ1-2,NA,TGCGCCAGCAGCCAAGAAGGACACGCCGCGTATGGCTACACCTTC,CASSQEGHAAYGYTF
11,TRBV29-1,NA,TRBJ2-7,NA,TGCAGCGCCGCAGGGTCCTCCGAGCAGTACTTC,CSAAGSSEQYF
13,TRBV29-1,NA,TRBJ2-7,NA,TGCAGCGTTGAATCCGGTGAGGTCAACGAGCAGTACTTC,CSVESGEVNEQYF
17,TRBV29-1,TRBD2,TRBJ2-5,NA,TGCAGCGTTGAAGAGTATCGTGGGACTATCGTTCGAGAGACCCAGTACTTC,CSVEEYRGTIVRETQYF
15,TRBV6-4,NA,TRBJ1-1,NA,TGTGCCAGCAGTGACTCGGGATCAGGAGGGGCTGAAGCTTTCTTT,CASSDSGSGGAEAFF
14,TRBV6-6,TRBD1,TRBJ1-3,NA,TGTGCCAGCAGGCATCAGGGGGATGGAAACACCATATATTTT,CASRHQGDGNTIYF
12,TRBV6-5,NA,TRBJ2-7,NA,TGTGCCAGCAGCCCGGGTTGGGGCGAGCAGTACTTC,CASSPGWGEQYF
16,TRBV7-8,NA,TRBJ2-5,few,TGTGCCAGCAGCTTCCCCCTAGCAACGGACCAAGAGACCCAGTACTTC,CASSFPLATDQETQYF
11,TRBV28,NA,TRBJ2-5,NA,TGTGCCAGCAGTTTGGGTGGGACCCAGTACTTC,CASSLGGTQYF
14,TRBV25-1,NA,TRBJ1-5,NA,TGTGCCAGCAGTGAATTGGGGGGAAATCAGCCCCAGCATTTT,CASSELGGNQPQHF
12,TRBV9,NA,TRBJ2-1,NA,TGTGCCAGCAGCGTTGGTGACAATGAGCAGTTCTTC,CASSVGDNEQFF
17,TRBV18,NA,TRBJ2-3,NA,TGTGCCAGCTCACCAATCGCCGGGGCCCGTCTCACAGATACGCAGTATTTT,CASSPIAGARLTDTQYF
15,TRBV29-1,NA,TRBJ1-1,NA,TGCAGCGTTGAAGATCCGGGCCCCTTCGTGGGGGAAGCTTTCTTT,CSVEDPGPFVGEAFF
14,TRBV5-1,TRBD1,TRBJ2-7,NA,TGCGCCAGCAGCTTGGGGCAGGGGGCCTACGAGCAGTACTTC,CASSLGQGAYEQYF
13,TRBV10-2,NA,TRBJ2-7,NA,TGCGCCAGCAGTGAGGGACAGCTCTACGAGCAGTACTTC,CASSEGQLYEQYF
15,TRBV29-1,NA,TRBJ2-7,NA,TGCAGCGTTGGACCGTCGACGGGCCGGCCCTACGAGCAGTACTTC,CSVGPSTGRPYEQYF
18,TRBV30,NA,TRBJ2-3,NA,TGTGCCTGGAGTGTGGAAAACAACCGGGACAAGTATACAGATACGCAGTATTTT,CAWSVENNRDKYTDTQYF
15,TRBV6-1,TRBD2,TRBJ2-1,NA,TGTGCCAGCAGTGTTAGAGCGGGGGGGTCCAATGAGCAGTTCTTC,CASSVRAGGSNEQFF
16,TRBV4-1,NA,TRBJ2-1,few,TGCGCCAGCAGCTCCAGGCGGACAAGCTCCTACAATGAGCAGTTCTTC,CASSSRRTSSYNEQFF
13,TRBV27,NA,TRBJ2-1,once,TGTGCCAGCAGTTTAGTCCCTTGGGATGAGCAGTTCTTC,CASSLVPWDEQFF
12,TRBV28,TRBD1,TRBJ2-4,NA,TGTGCCAGCAGTACAGGGGAAGACGGTCAGTACTTC,CASSTGEDGQYF
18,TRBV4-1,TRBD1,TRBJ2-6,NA,TGCGCCAGCAGCTCTGCAAGGACAGGGGGCTCCGGGGCCAACGTCCTGACTTTC,CASSSARTGGSGANVLTF